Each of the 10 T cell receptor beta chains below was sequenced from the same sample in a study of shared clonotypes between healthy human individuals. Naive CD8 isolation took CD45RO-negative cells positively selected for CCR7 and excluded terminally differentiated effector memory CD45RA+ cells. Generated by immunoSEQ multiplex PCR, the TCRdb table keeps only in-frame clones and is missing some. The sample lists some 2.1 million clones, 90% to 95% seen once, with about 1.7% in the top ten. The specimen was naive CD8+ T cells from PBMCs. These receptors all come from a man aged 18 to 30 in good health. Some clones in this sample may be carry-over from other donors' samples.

The CDR3 loop reads CASSFRAGVMNTEAFF. Written as DNA, the CDR3 is TGTGCCAGCAGCTTTCGGGCGGGGGTCATGAACACTGAAGCTTTCTTT. This chain connects TRBV7-9 to TRBJ1-1; a weak D match, TRBD1 (5 bases). Germline values: CDR1 SEHNR, CDR2 FQNEAQ (reference sequence). Trimming removed 3 bases at V and 0 bases at J, with 14 bases between. The length of the CDR3 is 16 residues.

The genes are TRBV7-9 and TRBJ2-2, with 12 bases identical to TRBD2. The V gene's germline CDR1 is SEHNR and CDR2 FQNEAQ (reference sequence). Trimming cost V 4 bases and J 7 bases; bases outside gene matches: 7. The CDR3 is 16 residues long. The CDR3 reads CASSSTSGRLVGELFF. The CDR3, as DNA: TGTGCCAGCAGCTCGACTAGCGGGAGATTAGTCGGGGAGCTGTTTTTT.

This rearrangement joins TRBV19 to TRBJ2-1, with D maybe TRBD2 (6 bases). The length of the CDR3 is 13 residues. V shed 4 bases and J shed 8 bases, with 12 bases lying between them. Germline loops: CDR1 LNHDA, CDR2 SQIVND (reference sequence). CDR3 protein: CASSTRLEDEQFF. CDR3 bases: TGTGCCAGTAGTACGAGACTAGAGGATGAGCAGTTCTTC.

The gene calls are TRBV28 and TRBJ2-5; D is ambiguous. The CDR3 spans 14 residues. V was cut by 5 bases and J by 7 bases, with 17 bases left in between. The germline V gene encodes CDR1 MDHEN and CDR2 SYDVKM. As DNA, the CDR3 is TGTGCCAGCAGTGTTCCCCGTGGGTATGGGACCCAGTACTTC. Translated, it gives CASSVPRGYGTQYF. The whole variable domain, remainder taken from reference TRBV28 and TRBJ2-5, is DVKVTQSSRYLVKRTGEKVFLECVQDMDHENMFWYRQDPGLGLRLIYFSYDVKMKEKGDIPEGYSVSREKKERFSLILESASTNQTSMYLCASSVPRGYGTQYFGPGTRLLVL.

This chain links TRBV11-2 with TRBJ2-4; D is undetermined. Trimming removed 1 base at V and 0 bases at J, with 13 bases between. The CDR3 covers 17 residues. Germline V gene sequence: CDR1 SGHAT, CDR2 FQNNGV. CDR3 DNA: TGTGCCAGCAGCTTAGTGGTCTTAACAGCAGCCAAAAACATTCAGTACTTC. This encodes CASSLVVLTAAKNIQYF.

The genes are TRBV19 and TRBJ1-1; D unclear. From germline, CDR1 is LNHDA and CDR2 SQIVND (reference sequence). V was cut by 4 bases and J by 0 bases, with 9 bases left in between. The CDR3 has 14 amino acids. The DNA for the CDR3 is TGTGCCAGTAGTACAGATCCCATGAACACTGAAGCTTTCTTT. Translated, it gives CASSTDPMNTEAFF. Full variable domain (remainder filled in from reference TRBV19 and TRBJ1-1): DGGITQSPKYLFRKEGQNVTLSCEQNLNHDAMYWYRQDPGQGLRLIYYSQIVNDFQKGDIAEGYSVSREKKESFPLTVTSAQKNPTAFYLCASSTDPMNTEAFFGQGTRLTVV.

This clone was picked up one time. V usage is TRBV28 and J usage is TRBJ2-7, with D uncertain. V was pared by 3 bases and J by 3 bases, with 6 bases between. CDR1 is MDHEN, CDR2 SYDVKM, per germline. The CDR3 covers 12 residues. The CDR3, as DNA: TGTGCCAGCAGTTTCGTACTCTACGAGCAGTACTTC. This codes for CASSFVLYEQYF.

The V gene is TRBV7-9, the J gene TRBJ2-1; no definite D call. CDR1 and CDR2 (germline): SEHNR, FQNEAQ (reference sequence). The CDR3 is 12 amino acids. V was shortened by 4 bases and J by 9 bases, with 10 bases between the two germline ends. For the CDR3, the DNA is TGTGCCAGCAGCTCCTCCGATCTTGAGCAGTTCTTC. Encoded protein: CASSSSDLEQFF.

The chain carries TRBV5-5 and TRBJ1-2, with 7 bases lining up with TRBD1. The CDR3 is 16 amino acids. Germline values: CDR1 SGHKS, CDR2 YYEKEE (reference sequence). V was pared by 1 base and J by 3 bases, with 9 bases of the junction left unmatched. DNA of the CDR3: TGTGCCAGCAGCTTGCTACCCAGGGGGAGTCACTATGGCTACACCTTC. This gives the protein CASSLLPRGSHYGYTF. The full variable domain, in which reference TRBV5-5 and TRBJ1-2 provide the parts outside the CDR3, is DAGVTQSPTHLIKTRGQQVTLRCSPISGHKSVSWYQQVLGQGPQFIFQYYEKEERGRGNFPDRFSARQFPNYSSELNVNALLLGDSALYLCASSLLPRGSHYGYTFGSGTRLTVV.

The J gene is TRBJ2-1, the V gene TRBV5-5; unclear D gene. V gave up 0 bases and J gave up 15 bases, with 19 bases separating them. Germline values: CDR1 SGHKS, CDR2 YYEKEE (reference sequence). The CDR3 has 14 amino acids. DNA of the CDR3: TGTGCCAGCAGCTTGGAGGCGCGAATCCGCGCCCGGTTCTTC. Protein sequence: CASSLEARIRARFF.